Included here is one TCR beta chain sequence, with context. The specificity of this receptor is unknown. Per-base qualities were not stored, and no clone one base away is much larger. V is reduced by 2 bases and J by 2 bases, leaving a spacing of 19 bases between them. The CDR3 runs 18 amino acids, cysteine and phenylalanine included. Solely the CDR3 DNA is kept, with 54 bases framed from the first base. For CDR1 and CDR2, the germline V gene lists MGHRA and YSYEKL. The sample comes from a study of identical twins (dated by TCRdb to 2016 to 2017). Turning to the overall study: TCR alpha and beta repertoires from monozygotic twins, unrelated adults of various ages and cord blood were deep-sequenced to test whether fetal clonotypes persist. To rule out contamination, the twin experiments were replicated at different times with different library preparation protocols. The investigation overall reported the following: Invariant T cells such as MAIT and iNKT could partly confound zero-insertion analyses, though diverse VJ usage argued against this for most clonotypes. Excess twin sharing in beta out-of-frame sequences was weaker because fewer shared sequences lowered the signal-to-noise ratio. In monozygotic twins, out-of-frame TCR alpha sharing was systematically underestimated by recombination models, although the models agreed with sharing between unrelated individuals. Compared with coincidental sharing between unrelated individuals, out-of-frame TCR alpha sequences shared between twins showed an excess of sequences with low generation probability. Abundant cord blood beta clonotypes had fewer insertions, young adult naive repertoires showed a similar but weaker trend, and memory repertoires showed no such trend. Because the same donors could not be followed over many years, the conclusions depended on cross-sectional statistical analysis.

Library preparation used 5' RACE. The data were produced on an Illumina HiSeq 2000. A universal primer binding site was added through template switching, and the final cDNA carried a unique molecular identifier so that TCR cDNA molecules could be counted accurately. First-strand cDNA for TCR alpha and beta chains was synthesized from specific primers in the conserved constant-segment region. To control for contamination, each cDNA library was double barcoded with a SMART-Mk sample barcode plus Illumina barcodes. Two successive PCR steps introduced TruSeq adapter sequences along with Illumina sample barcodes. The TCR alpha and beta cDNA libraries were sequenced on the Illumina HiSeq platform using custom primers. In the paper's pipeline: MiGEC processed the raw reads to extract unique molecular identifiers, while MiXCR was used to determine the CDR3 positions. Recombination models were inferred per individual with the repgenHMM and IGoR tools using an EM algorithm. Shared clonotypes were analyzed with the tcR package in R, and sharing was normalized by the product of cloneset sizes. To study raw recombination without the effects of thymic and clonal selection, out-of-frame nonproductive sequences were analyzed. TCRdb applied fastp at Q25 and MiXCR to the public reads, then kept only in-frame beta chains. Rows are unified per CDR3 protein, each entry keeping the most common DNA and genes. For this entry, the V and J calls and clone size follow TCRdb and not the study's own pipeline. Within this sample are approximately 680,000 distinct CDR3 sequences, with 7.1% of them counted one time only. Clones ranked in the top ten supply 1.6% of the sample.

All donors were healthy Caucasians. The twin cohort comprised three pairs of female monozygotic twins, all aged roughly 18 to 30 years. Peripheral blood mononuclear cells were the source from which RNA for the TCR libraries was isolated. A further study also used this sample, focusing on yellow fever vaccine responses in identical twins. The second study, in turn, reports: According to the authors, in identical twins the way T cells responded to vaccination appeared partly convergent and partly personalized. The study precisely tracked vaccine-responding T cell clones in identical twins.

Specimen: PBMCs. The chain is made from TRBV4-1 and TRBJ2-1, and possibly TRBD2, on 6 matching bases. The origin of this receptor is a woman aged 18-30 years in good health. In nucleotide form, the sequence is TGCGCCAGCAGCCAACCGCCAGGTGGGGGGAGGACCTACAATGAGCAGTTCTTC. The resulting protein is CASSQPPGGGRTYNEQFF.